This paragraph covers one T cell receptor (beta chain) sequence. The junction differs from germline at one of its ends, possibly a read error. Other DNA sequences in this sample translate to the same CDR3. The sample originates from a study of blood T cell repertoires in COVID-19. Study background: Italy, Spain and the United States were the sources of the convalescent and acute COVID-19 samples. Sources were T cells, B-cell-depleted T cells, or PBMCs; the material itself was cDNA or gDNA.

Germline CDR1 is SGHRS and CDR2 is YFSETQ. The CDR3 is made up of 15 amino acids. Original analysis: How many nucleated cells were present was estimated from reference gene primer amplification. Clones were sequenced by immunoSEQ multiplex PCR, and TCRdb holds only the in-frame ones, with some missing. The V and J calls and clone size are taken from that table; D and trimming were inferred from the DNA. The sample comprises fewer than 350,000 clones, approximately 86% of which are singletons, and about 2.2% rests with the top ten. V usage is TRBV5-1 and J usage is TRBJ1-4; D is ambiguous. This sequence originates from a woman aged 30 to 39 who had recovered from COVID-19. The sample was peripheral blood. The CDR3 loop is CASSPGSGPGEKLFF. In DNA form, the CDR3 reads TGCGCCAGCAGCCCGGGGAGTGGGCCTGGGGAAAAATTGTTTTTT. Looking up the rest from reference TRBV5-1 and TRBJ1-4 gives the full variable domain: KAGVTQTPRYLIKTRGQQVTLSCSPISGHRSVSWYQQTPGQGLQFLFEYFSETQRNKGNFPGRFSGRQFSNSRSEMNVSTLELGDSALYLCASSPGSGPGEKLFFGSGTQLSVL.